These 17 T cell receptor beta chains were all obtained from the same sample, sequenced in a study of blood T cell repertoires in COVID-19. The repertoire was sequenced with immunoSEQ multiplex PCR; TCRdb's copy has only in-frame clones and lacks some. This sample has more than 50,000 clones, with approximately 91% found just once. Sequenced input: peripheral blood. These receptors all come from a human donor in a cohort sampled during active COVID-19.

V is TRBV3-1 (or the pseudogene TRBV3-2) and J is TRBJ2-3; possibly TRBD1 for D (5 bases). Trimming removed 2 bases at V and 0 bases at J, with 18 bases between. CDR1 LGHDT and CDR2 YNNKEL come from the germline V gene (reference sequence). CDR3 length: 18 residues. CDR3 DNA sequence: TGTGCCAGCAGCCAAAACCCCACGGACACTACTAGCACAGATACGCAGTATTTT. Its translation is CASSQNPTDTTSTDTQYF.

The gene calls are TRBV25-1 and TRBJ1-1; the match to TRBD1 covers 9 bases. This CDR3 contains 13 residues. Trimming took 3 bases from V and 11 from J; bases not matched to a gene: 7. Germline assignment: CDR1 MGHDK and CDR2 SYGVNS. The CDR3 DNA reads as TGTGCCAGCAGTGAGTGGGACAGGGTAGGGGCTTTCTTT. Translated, it gives CASSEWDRVGAFF.

The chain has TRBV19 and TRBJ1-4; TRBD1 is a possible D gene (5 bases). The CDR3 totals 14 residues. The germline V gene has CDR1 LNHDA and CDR2 SQIVND (reference sequence). V lost 3 bases and J lost 8, with 13 bases in between. CDR3 amino acids: CASSMAGRTEKLFF. The CDR3 DNA is TGTGCCAGTAGTATGGCAGGGAGGACGGAAAAACTGTTTTTT.

This clone was observed a handful of times. The V and J genes are TRBV14 and TRBJ1-2; D is unclear. This CDR3 has 13 amino acids. Germline V gives CDR1 SGHDN, CDR2 FVKESK. The V and J ends lost 2 bases and 4 bases respectively, with 8 bases between them. The CDR3 coding sequence is TGTGCCAGCAGCCAACTGCGGGGCTATGGCTACACCTTC. Amino acids: CASSQLRGYGYTF. The complete variable domain, with remaining parts taken from reference TRBV14 and TRBJ1-2, reads EAGVTQFPSHSVIEKGQTVTLRCDPISGHDNLYWYRRVMGKEIKFLLHFVKESKQDESGMPNNRFLAERTGGTYSTLKVQPAELEDSGVYFCASSQLRGYGYTFGSGTRLTVV.

Worth noting for this clone: The junction shows a germline mismatch at one end, possibly a read error. The CDR3 DNA reads as TGTGCTAGCAGCTTAGCGGTGCCGGGACTAGCGGTTGAGCAGTTCTTC. It specifies CASSLAVPGLAVEQFF. The chain joins TRBV7-7 to TRBJ2-1; 11 bases agree with TRBD2. This CDR3 comprises 16 residues. Germline V CDR1 and CDR2: SSHAT, FNYEAQ (reference sequence).

The gene calls are TRBV9 and TRBJ1-6; the D gene is possibly TRBD1 (5 bases). Germline V gives CDR1 SGDLS, CDR2 YYNGEE. V was pared by 1 base and J by 5 bases, with 10 bases between. The CDR3 contains 15 residues. CDR3 sequence reads: CASSVSGYHNSPLHF. CDR3 DNA: TGTGCCAGCAGCGTATCAGGGTATCATAATTCACCCCTCCACTTT. Full variable domain (remainder filled in from reference TRBV9 and TRBJ1-6): DSGVTQTPKHLITATGQRVTLRCSPRSGDLSVYWYQQSLDQGLQFLIQYYNGEERAKGNILERFSAQQFPDLHSELNLSSLELGDSALYFCASSVSGYHNSPLHFGNGTRLTVT.

The gene calls are TRBV4-1 and TRBJ1-4; tentatively, D is TRBD1 (5 bases). CDR1 is MGHRA, CDR2 YSYEKL, per germline. The CDR3 is 16 amino acids. V shed 0 bases and J shed 0 bases, with 8 bases lying between them. CDR3 in DNA: TGCGCCAGCAGCCAAGATCGGGGGGCAACTAATGAAAAACTGTTTTTT. It translates to CASSQDRGATNEKLFF.

The genes are TRBV2 and TRBJ2-2; D perhaps matches TRBD2 (6 bases). Trimming took off 8 bases at V and 5 bases at J, with 18 bases between the two ends. Germline V gene sequence: CDR1 SNHLY, CDR2 FYNNEI. The CDR3 consists of 15 residues. The CDR3 region has the DNA TGTGCCAGCCATACAGGCGGGGTTGGGACCGGGGAGCTGTTTTTT. Protein: CASHTGGVGTGELFF.

The V and J genes are TRBV28 and TRBJ1-6; tentative D call: TRBD1 (6 bases). The CDR3 spans 21 residues. Germline lookup yields CDR1 MDHEN and CDR2 SYDVKM. V lost 3 bases and J 7 bases, leaving 31 bases between the germline ends. CDR3 bases: TGTGCCAGCAGTTTTGTCAGGGGTGGGTTCCTCCCGTCTGGGTCGAATTCACCCCTCCACTTT. Protein sequence: CASSFVRGGFLPSGSNSPLHF.

The chain uses TRBV9 and TRBJ1-4; D gene ambiguous. The CDR3 is 18 amino acids. Deletions cut 0 bases from V and 0 bases from J, with 15 bases between. CDR1 SGDLS and CDR2 YYNGEE come from the germline V gene. The CDR3 DNA reads TGTGCCAGCAGCGTAGGTCCCCAGAGACACGCAACTAATGAAAAACTGTTTTTT. This gives the protein CASSVGPQRHATNEKLFF.

A remark on this clone: The DNA is left out, because the CDR3 cannot be placed on it with certainty; the CDR3 is given as TCRdb lists it. CDR3 region: CASSSSGGPNEKLFF. The V and J genes are TRBV6-5 and TRBJ1-4. The CDR3 is 15 amino acids long, termini counted. In germline, CDR1 is MNHEY, CDR2 SVGAGI.

In nucleotides, the CDR3 is TGTGCCAGCAGTTTCTCGGGGACCCAGTACTTC. The encoded protein is CASSFSGTQYF. The chain couples TRBV28 to TRBJ2-5; D remains ambiguous. Germline V lookup: CDR1 MDHEN, CDR2 SYDVKM. V was shortened by 3 bases and J by 7 bases, with 6 bases between the two germline ends. There are 11 residues in the CDR3.

The J gene is TRBJ2-7, the V gene TRBV24-1; D gene unclear. V gave up 3 bases and J gave up 7 bases, with 15 bases separating them. Per germline, CDR1 KGHDR and CDR2 SFDVKD. The CDR3 is 14 residues long. CDR3 in DNA: TGTGCCACCAGTGATAACGGAGAGAAACGGGAGCAGTACTTC. It specifies CATSDNGEKREQYF.

This clone was counted once. This chain uses TRBV3-1 (or the pseudogene TRBV3-2) with TRBJ2-7; D not certain. Germline CDR1 reads LGHDT; CDR2 reads YNNKEL (reference sequence). The ends were cut back, 0 bases at V and 3 bases at J, with 15 bases in the middle. The CDR3 spans 16 residues. In nucleotides, the CDR3 is TGTGCCAGCAGCCAAGATTCGGTTAACAGAAACTACGAGCAGTACTTC. This encodes CASSQDSVNRNYEQYF.

The chain combines TRBV11-3 with TRBJ2-7; 8 nucleotides line up with TRBD1. The V and J ends lost 1 base and 6 bases, in that order; junction bases with no gene match: 2. Germline CDR1 reads SGHNT; CDR2 reads YENEEA. The CDR3 has 13 residues. The CDR3 nucleotides read TGTGCCAGCAGCTTAGGGACAGGGACCGAGCAGTACTTC. This encodes CASSLGTGTEQYF.

The J gene is TRBJ2-3, the V gene TRBV11-3; no clear D gene. The CDR3 extends over 17 amino acids. Germline loops: CDR1 SGHNT, CDR2 YENEEA. V dropped 5 bases and J dropped 1 base, with 19 bases sitting between them. In nucleotides, the CDR3 is TGTGCCAGCAGCCTCCCCGTAGAGAGCGTCGGCACAGATACGCAGTATTTT. It is translated as CASSLPVESVGTDTQYF.

V is TRBV9 and J is TRBJ2-5; TRBD1 agrees at 10 bases. This CDR3 has 14 amino acids. Germline assignment: CDR1 SGDLS and CDR2 YYNGEE. J lost 4 bases, V lost 4 bases, and 4 bases had no gene match. The chain's CDR3 is CASSPTGGIETQYF. CDR3 nucleotide sequence: TGTGCCAGCAGCCCGACAGGGGGCATAGAGACCCAGTACTTC.